This T cell receptor beta chain was sequenced for a study of shared clonotypes between healthy human individuals. Naive CD8 isolation took CD45RO-negative cells positively selected for CCR7 and excluded terminally differentiated effector memory CD45RA+ cells. For this clone: The antigen remains unidentified.

Whole-study findings and limits: Clonotypes which were not shared had lower generation probabilities than clonotypes that all four donors shared.

Trimming removed 5 bases at V and 0 bases at J, with 12 bases between. The CDR3 contains 15 residues. Germline CDR1 reads SGHTA; CDR2 reads FQGNSA. A deep-level run was used for the assay. Assay used: immunoSEQ multiplex PCR; TCRdb lists only in-frame clones, some missing. This sample has some 2.1 million clones, with about 95% found just once. The clonotype was recovered from a man aged 18 to 30 in good health. Sequenced material: naive CD8+ T cells sorted from blood. This chain joins TRBV7-2 and TRBJ2-3; D may be TRBD1 (6 bases). Here the CDR3 DNA reads TGTGCCAGCAGCCAGGACAGCTACAGCACAGATACGCAGTATTTT. As protein: CASSQDSYSTDTQYF.